What follows are 17 T cell receptor beta chains derived from one specimen sequenced in a study of early T cells in non-severe SARS-CoV-2 infection. From the 5' RACE reads, TCRdb called clonotypes with MiXCR, one entry per CDR3 protein. The sample has 55,000 to 70,000 distinct CDR3 sequences; around 12% are singletons. Source: whole blood, taken at baseline. These receptor sequences come from an adult who was a healthcare worker with PCR-confirmed SARS-CoV-2 infection or an uninfected control (not recorded which). The donor label of this sample is uncertain.

CDR3 protein: CSVQDRAYNEQFF. DNA of the CDR3: TGCAGCGTTCAGGACAGGGCCTACAATGAGCAGTTCTTC. V and J are TRBV29-1 and TRBJ2-1; 8 bases are shared with TRBD1. The ends lost 5 bases at V and 2 bases at J; junction bases unmatched: 2. The CDR3 totals 13 residues. CDR1 is SQVTM, CDR2 ANQGSEA, per germline.

This clonotype was seen only a few times. This chain joins TRBV6-6 and TRBJ1-5, with 7 nucleotides matching TRBD1. Germline V gives CDR1 MNHNY, CDR2 SVGAGI (reference sequence). The CDR3 extends over 15 amino acids. V gave up 5 bases and J gave up 1 base; unmatched junction bases: 5. The CDR3 sequence: CASSPDRTSNQPQHF. DNA of the CDR3: TGTGCCAGCAGTCCGGACAGGACGAGCAATCAGCCCCAGCATTTT.

J is TRBJ2-3 and V is TRBV12-3 or TRBV12-4; D is ambiguous. Trimming removed 4 bases from V and 2 bases from J, with 7 bases in between. The CDR3 runs to 13 residues. CDR3 in amino acids: CASSWVTTDTQYF. In nucleotides, the CDR3 is TGTGCCAGCAGTTGGGTGACCACAGATACGCAGTATTTT.

This clonotype showed up just a few times. The V gene is TRBV11-2, the J gene TRBJ2-7, with 8 bases fitting TRBD2. J was trimmed by 2 bases and V by 1 base; bases with no gene match: 4. Germline assignment: CDR1 SGHAT and CDR2 FQNNGV. The CDR3 runs 15 residues. The chain's CDR3 is CASSLGAGAAYEQYV. The DNA of the CDR3 is TGTGCCAGCAGCTTAGGAGCGGGAGCAGCCTACGAGCAGTACGTC.

The chain recombines TRBV2 with TRBJ2-7; no definite D call. This CDR3 has 12 amino acids. Germline lookup yields CDR1 SNHLY and CDR2 FYNNEI. Trimming cost V 6 bases and J 3 bases, with 9 bases left between them. In DNA form, the CDR3 reads TGTGCCAGCAGCCGGCAGAACTACGAGCAGTACGTC. It specifies CASSRQNYEQYV.

This clonotype was observed a handful of times. The chain couples TRBV30 to TRBJ1-6; the D gene is possibly TRBD1 (5 bases). CDR3 length: 13 residues. The V and J ends lost 4 bases and 10 bases respectively, with 14 bases between them. Germline V lookup: CDR1 GTSNPN, CDR2 SVGIG (reference sequence). CDR3 sequence: CAWTGGGGSPLHF. CDR3 nucleotides: TGTGCCTGGACCGGCGGGGGAGGCTCACCCCTCCACTTT.

The chain is built from TRBV5-6 and TRBJ2-5; the D is unclear. The CDR3 has 15 residues. Germline V gives CDR1 SGHDT, CDR2 YYEEEE. Trimming pared 5 bases from V and 0 bases from J, leaving 14 bases between. The CDR3 loop is CASRWKQKYQETQYF. CDR3 in DNA: TGTGCCAGCAGATGGAAACAGAAGTACCAAGAGACCCAGTACTTC.

This clonotype was observed a handful of times. V usage is TRBV7-8 and J usage is TRBJ1-3; 7 nucleotides align to TRBD1. The CDR3 sequence is 15 residues long. V shed 5 bases, J shed 6 bases, and the junction held 10 bases outside the gene matches. Germline assignment: CDR1 SGHVS and CDR2 FQNEAQ. The CDR3 DNA is TGTGCCAGCAGCCCCTCAGGGACAGTCCAAAACACCATATATTTT. It codes for CASSPSGTVQNTIYF.

V usage is TRBV7-3 and J usage is TRBJ2-1, with 9 bases fitting TRBD1. V was pared by 5 bases and J by 5 bases, with 4 bases of the junction left unmatched. CDR3 size: 14 residues. Looked up from germline, CDR1 is SGHTA and CDR2 is FQGTGA. CDR3 sequence (DNA): TGTGCCAGCAGCCGGGGACAGGGCGACAATGAGCAGTTCTTC. This encodes CASSRGQGDNEQFF.

The rearrangement joins TRBV14 to TRBJ1-2; D call uncertain. V was cut by 2 bases and J by 9 bases, with 13 bases left in between. Germline V lookup: CDR1 SGHDN, CDR2 FVKESK. The CDR3 is 13 amino acids. The CDR3 coding sequence is TGTGCCAGCAGCCAACTCCTAGCGGGAAGCTACACCTTC. Its protein product is CASSQLLAGSYTF.

This clonotype was recorded at least ten times. The chain carries TRBV27 and TRBJ2-7; D may be TRBD2 (5 bases). Trimming cost V 3 bases and J 7 bases, with 7 bases left between them. The CDR3 totals 11 residues. The germline gives CDR1 MNHEY, CDR2 SMNVEV (reference sequence). The CDR3 bases are TGTGCCAGCAGTTTCCCGGGGGAGCAGTACGTC. It codes for CASSFPGEQYV.

The chain carries TRBV18 and TRBJ2-2; D unclear. CDR3 length: 14 amino acids. Germline V gene lookup returns CDR1 KGHSH and CDR2 LQKENI. Trimming pared 0 bases from V and 7 bases from J, leaving 9 bases between. The CDR3 loop is CASSPPDPGGELFF. The CDR3 DNA follows: TGTGCCAGCTCACCACCGGATCCGGGCGGGGAGCTGTTTTTT. The full variable domain, with the rest looked up from reference TRBV18 and TRBJ2-2, is NAGVMQNPRHLVRRRGQEARLRCSPMKGHSHVYWYRQLPEEGLKFMVYLQKENIIDESGMPKERFSAEFPKEGPSILRIQQVVRGDSAAYFCASSPPDPGGELFFGEGSRLTVL.

V and J are TRBV7-6 and TRBJ2-5, with TRBD2 identical over 10 bases. Germline V lookup: CDR1 SGHVS, CDR2 FNYEAQ. V shed 4 bases and J 5 bases; nucleotides not matched to a gene: 1. This CDR3 region has 13 residues. The CDR3 spells CASSWGLAETQYF. CDR3 coding DNA: TGTGCCAGCAGCTGGGGACTAGCGGAGACCCAGTACTTC.

In this sample, this clonotype turned up a few times. The rearrangement joins TRBV11-3 to TRBJ1-4; 9 nucleotides align to TRBD1. CDR1 is SGHNT, CDR2 YENEEA, per germline. The CDR3 is 18 amino acids. V dropped 4 bases and J dropped 3; count of bases not matched to a gene: 12. CDR3 amino acids: CASSSPLGTGSPNEKLFF. The CDR3 DNA reads TGTGCCAGCAGCTCACCACTAGGGACAGGGAGCCCTAATGAAAAACTGTTTTTT.

In this sample, this clonotype turned up many times. The V and J genes are TRBV2 and TRBJ1-4, with D possibly being TRBD1 (5 bases). This CDR3 has 13 residues. CDR1 SNHLY and CDR2 FYNNEI come from the germline V gene. The V and J ends lost 8 bases and 0 bases respectively, with 7 bases between them. The CDR3 spells CASAGSTNEKLFF. The CDR3 DNA follows: TGTGCCAGCGCAGGGTCAACTAATGAAAAACTGTTTTTT.

This clonotype appeared a few times. The rearrangement uses TRBV10-3 and TRBJ2-5; 7 bases fit TRBD1. The CDR3 spans 14 residues. CDR1 is ENHRY and CDR2 is SYGVKD in the germline V gene. V shed 4 bases and J 4 bases; nucleotides not matched to a gene: 6. Here the CDR3 reads CAISATGAAETQYF. The CDR3 nucleotides are TGTGCCATCAGTGCAACAGGGGCGGCAGAGACCCAGTACTTC.

This clonotype appeared many times. The chain carries TRBV19 and TRBJ1-2, with 8 bases that match TRBD1. Germline CDR1 is LNHDA and CDR2 is SQIVND (reference sequence). J lost 0 bases, V lost 3 bases, and 12 bases had no gene match. The CDR3 totals 18 residues. CDR3 in DNA: TGTGCCAGTAGTATGGGTTTGGGGACAGGCGGAGCTAACTATGGCTACACCTTC. Its translation is CASSMGLGTGGANYGYTF.